This T cell receptor (beta chain) stems from a study of T cells after yellow fever vaccination. Study details: For low cell numbers, libraries were made with SMART-Seq v4 Ultra Low Input.

Trimming left V 6 bases short and J 6 bases short, with 10 bases between. Germline V gives CDR1 LNHDA, CDR2 SQIVND (reference sequence). This CDR3 spans 12 amino acids. A process of 5'RACE template switching, which added a universal primer site and UMIs, was used to make TCR cDNA. TCRdb re-analysed the 5' RACE reads in MiXCR, keeping a single row per CDR3 protein. The table records 300,000 to 400,000 distinct CDR3 sequences, 8.7% of them present only once. This clonotype was seen at least ten times. The source material was PBMCs, sampled on the day of the first yellow fever vaccination. The chain is built from TRBV19 and TRBJ2-3; D not certain. This receptor was identified in a young man who received the YFV17D yellow fever vaccine. As DNA, the CDR3 is TGTGCCAGTAGCCGGATGGGGGATACGCAGTATTTT. Translation: CASSRMGDTQYF.